The 5 T cell receptor beta chains reported below all come from one sample, sequenced in a study of OX40 agonist ivuxolimab in advanced cancers. Assay used: immunoSEQ multiplex PCR; TCRdb lists only in-frame clones, some missing. The sample yields more than 100,000 clones, 75% to 90% seen once. Sequenced here: CD4+ or CD8+ T cells sorted from blood, sampled in a trial of the OX40 agonist ivuxolimab. The receptors originated from an adult with an advanced solid tumor such as melanoma, head and neck, liver or kidney cancer.

This clone was seen just once. The chain carries TRBV4-2 and TRBJ2-7; unclear D gene. CDR3 length: 14 amino acids. Germline lookup yields CDR1 LGHNA and CDR2 YNFKEQ. V lost 0 bases and J 4 bases, leaving 10 bases between the germline ends. The CDR3 nucleotides are TGTGCCAGCAGCCAAGAGTACCTCAATTACGAGCAGTACTTC. Its translation: CASSQEYLNYEQYF.

The rearrangement joins TRBV19 to TRBJ2-5; 7 positions agree with TRBD2. Per germline, CDR1 LNHDA and CDR2 SQIVND (reference sequence). The length of the CDR3 is 14 residues. The junction had 5 bases not matched to a gene; V was cut back by 5 bases and J by 2 bases. CDR3 in amino acids: CASSFQAGQETQYF. CDR3 nucleotides: TGTGCCAGTAGTTTCCAAGCGGGGCAAGAGACCCAGTACTTC.

The chain recombines TRBV29-1 with TRBJ1-2; no definite D call. Deletions cut 6 bases from V and 2 bases from J, with 19 bases between. The CDR3 runs to 15 residues. Germline V lookup: CDR1 SQVTM, CDR2 ANQGSEA. In nucleotides, the CDR3 is TGCAGCGTCACCAACCCCTCCCTCTCAAACTATGGCTACACCTTC. This codes for CSVTNPSLSNYGYTF.

This chain links TRBV5-1 with TRBJ2-5; TRBD2 matches 7 bases. V lost 4 bases and J lost 5; bases outside the gene matches: 8. The length of the CDR3 is 14 residues. Germline V gives CDR1 SGHRS, CDR2 YFSETQ. CDR3 coding DNA: TGCGCCAGCAGCGGGGAGGGGAAAAGGGAGACCCAGTACTTC. Amino acids: CASSGEGKRETQYF.

This rearrangement joins TRBV18 to TRBJ1-2, with 7 bases fitting TRBD1. The V and J ends lost 0 bases and 8 bases, in that order; junction bases with no gene match: 9. The CDR3 has 15 amino acids. In germline, CDR1 is KGHSH, CDR2 LQKENI. The CDR3: CASSPPGQTQNGYTF. CDR3 DNA sequence: TGTGCCAGCTCACCACCGGGACAGACCCAGAACGGCTACACCTTC. Full variable domain (rest looked up from reference TRBV18 and TRBJ1-2): NAGVMQNPRHLVRRRGQEARLRCSPMKGHSHVYWYRQLPEEGLKFMVYLQKENIIDESGMPKERFSAEFPKEGPSILRIQQVVRGDSAAYFCASSPPGQTQNGYTFGSGTRLTVV.